The rows below give T cell receptor beta chains drawn from one sample of a study of blood T cell repertoires in COVID-19. Generated by immunoSEQ multiplex PCR, the TCRdb table keeps only in-frame clones and is missing some. Here the sample spans over 200,000 clones, about four fifths being singletons. The sample taken for sequencing was peripheral blood. The source is a woman aged 45-65 years with active or convalescent COVID-19. The CDR3 runs from the conserved cysteine through the conserved F or W. Each record gives: clone size, J gene, V gene, CDR3 protein. Some rows mark clone size as missing; the rest say once, few, many or name a class of expanded clone.

abundance: -
j_gene: TRBJ1-1
v_gene: TRBV2
CDR3aa: CASRRETGEAFF

abundance: -
j_gene: TRBJ2-1
v_gene: TRBV28
CDR3aa: CASSLGPGGLYNEQFF

abundance: -
j_gene: TRBJ2-3
v_gene: TRBV11-3
CDR3aa: CASSLAGVGDTQYF

abundance: -
j_gene: TRBJ2-5
v_gene: TRBV5-4
CDR3aa: CASSLASRQETQYF

abundance: -
j_gene: TRBJ1-5
v_gene: TRBV28
CDR3aa: CASSSRTGRKDRPQHF

abundance: -
j_gene: TRBJ1-3
v_gene: TRBV18
CDR3aa: CASLLGGGSGNTIYF

abundance: once
j_gene: TRBJ2-2
v_gene: TRBV5-6
CDR3aa: CASSSSQWGEEDGELFF

abundance: -
j_gene: TRBJ1-5
v_gene: TRBV21-1
CDR3aa: CASGHRQGPPLEPQHF

abundance: -
j_gene: TRBJ1-2
v_gene: TRBV19
CDR3aa: CASSISGQGPERWGYTF

abundance: -
j_gene: TRBJ1-2
v_gene: TRBV5-6
CDR3aa: CASSFRFAGGYGYTF

abundance: -
j_gene: TRBJ2-5
v_gene: TRBV28
CDR3aa: CASSFSGGPLETQYF

abundance: -
j_gene: TRBJ1-6
v_gene: TRBV6-5
CDR3aa: CASSYVRVGGDSPLHF

abundance: -
j_gene: TRBJ1-1
v_gene: TRBV12-3/TRBV12-4
CDR3aa: CASSDRVGTEAFF

abundance: -
j_gene: TRBJ1-4
v_gene: TRBV5-1
CDR3aa: CASSLRTGPSEKLFF

abundance: -
j_gene: TRBJ2-7
v_gene: TRBV9
CDR3aa: CASSVSLRDEQYF

abundance: -
j_gene: TRBJ2-6
v_gene: TRBV11-2
CDR3aa: CASSLKTGGSGANVLTF

abundance: -
j_gene: TRBJ2-1
v_gene: TRBV5-1
CDR3aa: CASSLAPGIPNEQFF

abundance: -
j_gene: TRBJ2-5
v_gene: TRBV30
CDR3aa: CACDIQVQETQYF

abundance: -
j_gene: TRBJ1-5
v_gene: TRBV21-1
CDR3aa: CASTFRAGHNQPQHF

abundance: -
j_gene: TRBJ2-7
v_gene: TRBV28
CDR3aa: CASSLSGQISYEQYF

abundance: -
j_gene: TRBJ1-5
v_gene: TRBV2
CDR3aa: CASSAGQGYINQPQHF

abundance: -
j_gene: TRBJ2-1
v_gene: TRBV20-1
CDR3aa: CSAGGGKGFF